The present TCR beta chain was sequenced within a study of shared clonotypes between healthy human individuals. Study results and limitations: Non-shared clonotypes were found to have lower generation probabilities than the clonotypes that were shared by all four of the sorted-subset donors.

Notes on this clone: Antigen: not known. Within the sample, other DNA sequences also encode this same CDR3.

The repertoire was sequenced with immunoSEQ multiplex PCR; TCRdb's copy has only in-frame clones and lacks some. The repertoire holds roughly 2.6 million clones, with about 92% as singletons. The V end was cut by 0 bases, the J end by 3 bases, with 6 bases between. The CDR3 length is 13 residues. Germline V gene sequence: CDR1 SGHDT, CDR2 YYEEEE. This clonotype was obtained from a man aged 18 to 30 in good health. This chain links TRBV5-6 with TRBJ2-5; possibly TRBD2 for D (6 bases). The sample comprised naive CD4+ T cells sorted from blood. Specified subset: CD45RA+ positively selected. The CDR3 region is CASSLGGEETQYF. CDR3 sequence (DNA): TGTGCCAGCAGCTTGGGCGGGGAAGAGACCCAGTACTTC.